This is a list of T cell receptor beta chains from one sample in a study of PD-L1 blockade in urothelial cancer. Produced via immunoSEQ multiplex PCR; TCRdb's table is partial and in-frame only. The sample consists of about 95,000 clones, around nine tenths of them appearing once. The starting material was PBMCs, obtained around atezolizumab (anti-PD-L1) treatment. The source is a man in his 60s with urothelial cancer. The CDR3 runs from the conserved cysteine through the conserved F or W. A D gene is named only where the DNA matches it firmly. Rows give clone size only sometimes, using once, few, many, or a class for an expanded clone.

TRBD2 | TRBJ2-5 | TRBV5-6 | NA | TGTGCCAGCAGCCCGATAGCGGGACAAGAGACCCAGTACTTC | CASSPIAGQETQYF
NA | TRBJ2-3 | TRBV7-9 | NA | TGTGCCAGCAGCTTAGTTATGTCGGGAGCAGATACGCAGTATTTT | CASSLVMSGADTQYF
TRBD1 | TRBJ1-2 | TRBV7-9 | once | TGTGCCAGCAGCCCCAGGGGGGATCCTAACTATGGCTACACCTTC | CASSPRGDPNYGYTF
TRBD2 | TRBJ2-7 | TRBV5-4 | NA | TGTGCCAGCAGCCGGGAGGACGTACTAGAGCAGTACTTC | CASSREDVLEQYF
TRBD1 | TRBJ2-7 | TRBV19 | NA | TGTGCCAGTAGCTACGGGACAGGGTCCTACGAGCAGTACTTC | CASSYGTGSYEQYF
NA | TRBJ2-3 | TRBV11-3 | NA | TGTGCCAGCAGCTCCCCCTTCCCGCCACACACAGATACGCAGTATTTT | CASSSPFPPHTDTQYF
NA | TRBJ2-1 | TRBV5-1 | NA | TGCGCCAGCAGCCAAACATCCCTCAGGGATGAGCAGTTCTTC | CASSQTSLRDEQFF
TRBD2 | TRBJ2-7 | TRBV11-2 | NA | TGTGCCAGCAGCCCCGGACTAGTCAACTACGAGCAGTACTTC | CASSPGLVNYEQYF
NA | TRBJ1-2 | TRBV19 | NA | TGTGCCAGTAGTATAGGGGACGGGAGGTACGGCTACACCTTC | CASSIGDGRYGYTF
TRBD2 | TRBJ2-7 | TRBV28 | NA | TGTGCCAGCAGTCCCTCGGGCGGGAGCAAGAACGAGCAGTACTTC | CASSPSGGSKNEQYF
NA | TRBJ1-1 | TRBV29-1 | NA | TGCATTTACGGGCAGGGCACTGAAGCTTTCTTT | CIYGQGTEAFF
NA | TRBJ2-5 | TRBV7-2 | NA | TGTGCCAGCAGCTTAGCGGGCGGGTCCCAGTACTTC | CASSLAGGSQYF
TRBD1 | TRBJ1-6 | TRBV5-1 | once | TGCGCCAGCAGCCCGACAGGGGTAGAACCCCTCCACTTT | CASSPTGVEPLHF
NA | TRBJ2-2 | TRBV7-3 | once | TGTGCCAGCAGCCCCCCAGGGTCGAGTTTCGCCGGGGAGCTGTTTTTT | CASSPPGSSFAGELFF
NA | TRBJ1-3 | TRBV11-3 | NA | TGTGCCAGCAGCTCGGGAACTGGAAACACCATATATTTT | CASSSGTGNTIYF
NA | TRBJ1-2 | TRBV6-5 | NA | TGTGCCAGCAGTTATACGGCGGAAGACTATGGCTACACCTTC | CASSYTAEDYGYTF
TRBD2 | TRBJ2-7 | TRBV19 | NA | TGTGCCAGTAGTATGAGAGCGGGGGGGAGGAACGAGCAGTACTTC | CASSMRAGGRNEQYF